A selection of T cell receptor beta chains follows, all from one sample in a study of blood T cell repertoires in COVID-19. This table comes from immunoSEQ multiplex PCR, and its TCRdb copy is limited to in-frame clones, with some not included. The top ten clones hold more than 10% of a sample with over 15,000 clones, approximately 89% of them seen once. Sample: peripheral blood. Receptors originate from a man between 60 and 75 years old with active COVID-19. CDR3s include the opening cysteine and the closing phenylalanine or tryptophan. Clone size is shown for a subset of rows, as once, few, many or a class of expanded clone.

abundance	j_gene	v_gene	CDR3aa
-	TRBJ2-1	TRBV7-9	CASSYTESSYNEQFF
-	TRBJ2-1	TRBV30	CACGRDNEQFF
-	TRBJ1-1	TRBV30	CAWVWDRNTEAFF
-	TRBJ1-1	TRBV6-4	CASSEEQGGYTEAFF
-	TRBJ2-3	TRBV6-5	CASLSVGVSTDTQYF
-	TRBJ2-7	TRBV7-9	CASSLHQGAGEQYF
-	TRBJ2-2	TRBV28	CASSFGGPDTGELFF
once	TRBJ1-1	TRBV18	CASSTQQGAKTEAFF
-	TRBJ2-5	TRBV7-8	CASSHTRRGLGRVETQYF
-	TRBJ2-3	TRBV5-1	CASSTQGARTDTQYF
once	TRBJ2-5	TRBV3-1/TRBV3-2	CASSQTLEGTQYF
few	TRBJ2-7	TRBV2	CASSERQGYEQYF
-	TRBJ2-3	TRBV10-3	CAIAGTGTDTQYF
-	TRBJ2-5	TRBV4-3	CASSQETRLETQYF
-	TRBJ1-4	TRBV4-3	CASSQETRLGANEKLFF
-	TRBJ1-1	TRBV4-1	CASSRVGESTEAFF
-	TRBJ1-4	TRBV9	CASSLGGATNEKLFF
-	TRBJ2-3	TRBV9	CASSPRVGASTDTQYF
-	TRBJ2-3	TRBV19	CASKSIGEFRDTQYF
-	TRBJ2-7	TRBV14	CASSQVGTGVGEQYF
few	TRBJ2-7	TRBV9	CASSGGTGLLAYEQYF
few	TRBJ2-3	TRBV2	CASRSDSGGRTDTQYF
-	TRBJ2-5	TRBV3-1/TRBV3-2	CASSHGGEAQYF
-	TRBJ1-3	TRBV19	CASSRGQLLSGNTIYF
-	TRBJ2-1	TRBV5-1	CASSLAGGKNEQFF
-	TRBJ2-7	TRBV5-1	CASRGSGTEGGEYF
-	TRBJ1-1	TRBV5-8	CASSLGQGYTEAFF
-	TRBJ2-5	TRBV11-3	CASSLAQGWETQYF
few	TRBJ2-7	TRBV5-4	CASSPGHPYEQYF